The clone carrying this TCR beta chain was found a few times. Its cognate antigen is unknown. The sample comes from a study of human T cells and chemical hapten exposure. The overall study: An approximately 2 cm by approximately 2 cm inner upper arm patch received 2% DPC for sensitization. Patch tests delivered 0.01% DPC to the upper back and were evaluated at 6 days. There were per-sample TCR yield variations, arising mainly from small pooled library volume differences. Broader study findings: Those TCRs sitting above 1 in 1000 frequency stayed the same with DPC sensitization.

Time point here: pre-sensitization, week 0. Treatment noted: therapeutic diphenylcyclopropenone sensitization with weekly scalp DPC. The CDR3 covers 13 residues. The germline V gene encodes CDR1 SGHAT and CDR2 FQNNGV. With 0 bases removed from V and 5 bases from J, the gap between germline ends came to 7 bases. TCRdb reanalysed the RACE reads using MiXCR and keeps one entry per CDR3 protein. This repertoire shows tens of thousands of distinct CDR3 sequences, 12% found once; its top ten account for approximately 5.3%. V and J are TRBV11-2 and TRBJ2-5; D is ambiguous. Sample: whole blood, taken in connection with sensitization to the hapten diphenylcyclopropenone (DPC). This sequence was found in a woman aged 30 to 39 with alopecia areata. Some clones in this sample may be carry-over from other donors' samples. The CDR3 spells CASSLDRRETQYF. The CDR3 DNA reads as TGTGCCAGCAGCTTAGATCGGCGGGAGACCCAGTACTTC.